Listed here are 3 T cell receptor beta chains from one sample, sequenced in a study of breast tumors, draining lymph nodes, adjacent tissues. TCRdb analysed the multiplex PCR reads with MiXCR anew, one entry per CDR3 protein. In the table there are about 180,000 distinct CDR3 sequences, approximately 33% of which are singletons. Axillary draining lymph nodes of breast cancer patients supplied the node samples. Sequenced input: axillary lymph node tissue. The receptors were gathered from a female donor with breast cancer. Some clones in this sample may be carry-over from other donors' samples.

With respect to this clonotype: A much larger clone lies a single base off, so this may be a read error. The chain combines TRBV3-1 with TRBJ1-4; no firm D call. The CDR3 contains 15 residues. CDR1 and CDR2 from the germline V gene are LGHDT and YNNKEL (reference sequence). V was pared by 3 bases and J by 6 bases, with 14 bases between. The CDR3 DNA sequence: TGTGCCAGCAGCCATGGACTTGGTGCTGATGAAAAACTGTTTTTT. The encoded protein is CASSHGLGADEKLFF.

About this clonotype itself: A much larger clone lies one base from this, so it may be a read error. The chain combines TRBV6-2 or TRBV6-3 with TRBJ2-7, with 10 bases that match TRBD1. This CDR3 contains 15 residues. With V trimmed by 6 bases and J by 1 base, 6 bases remained unmatched. The germline CDR1 and CDR2 sequences are MNHEY and SVGEGT. The CDR3 nucleotides are TGTGCCAGCAGACCTAGGACAGGGGGATCCTACGAGCAGTACTTC. It is translated as CASRPRTGGSYEQYF.

This clonotype was detected only a few times. Given a much more abundant clone one base away, this may be a read error. The chain uses TRBV4-2 and TRBJ2-5, with no clear D. The V and J ends lost 5 bases and 5 bases respectively, with 12 bases between them. Germline-derived CDR1 and CDR2 are LGHNA and YNFKEQ. The CDR3 length is 13 residues. CDR3 sequence: CASSGSARETQYF. The CDR3 bases are TGTGCCAGCAGCGGCAGTGCCCGGGAGACCCAGTACTTC.